A single TCR beta chain is shown here with its context. The antigen is unknown. This sample was taken from a study of T cell repertoires in cytomegalovirus infection. Study background: CMV epitopes, recently identified HLA-C-restricted and well-studied HLA-B-restricted, were used. Shared public TCR beta signatures pointed to both CMV infection and a matching HLA type. Study findings and constraints: Individuals carrying CMV plus the relevant HLA were identified by cumulative frequency of public TCR beta families. Dominating the ex vivo response were HLA-C-restricted CMV-specific TCR beta clonotypes.

TCRdb processed the reads anew with MiXCR; each CDR3 protein has one entry. The table lists 450,000 to 550,000 distinct CDR3 sequences, roughly 46% of them singletons. This sample comprised cultured PBMCs, obtained from culture after CMV antigen stimulation. This receptor was identified in a human donor in good health (CMV status not recorded). Some clones in this sample may be carry-over from other donors' samples.

The CDR3 here is CASSQRMVSRGDEQFF. The DNA for the CDR3 is TGCGCCAGCAGCCAGCGAATGGTCAGCCGGGGTGATGAGCAGTTCTTC. The chain has TRBV4-1 and TRBJ2-1; D possibly corresponds to TRBD2 (5 bases). The CDR3 is 16 residues long. Per the germline V gene, CDR1 is MGHRA and CDR2 is YSYEKL. Trimming took off 3 bases at V and 8 bases at J, with 20 bases between the two ends.